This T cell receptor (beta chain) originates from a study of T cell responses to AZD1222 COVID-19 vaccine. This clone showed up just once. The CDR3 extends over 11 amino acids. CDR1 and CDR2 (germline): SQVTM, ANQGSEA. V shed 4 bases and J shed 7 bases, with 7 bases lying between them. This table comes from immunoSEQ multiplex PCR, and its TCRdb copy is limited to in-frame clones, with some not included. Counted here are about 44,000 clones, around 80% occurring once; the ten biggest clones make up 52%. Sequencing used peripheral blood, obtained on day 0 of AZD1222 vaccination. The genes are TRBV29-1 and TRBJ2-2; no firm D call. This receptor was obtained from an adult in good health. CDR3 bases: TGCAGCGTTGTTTCGAACGGGGAGCTGTTTTTT. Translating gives CSVVSNGELFF.